This TCR beta chain stems from a study of Ad26.COV2.S vaccination and SARS-CoV-2 variants. Study observations and caveats: From the TCR breadth and depth analyses, total T cell responses may have been underestimated. Those who received the vaccine showed greater spike-specific TCR breadth than those given placebo.

Treatment in this sample: about 20 received Ad26.COV2.S at low or high dose, single or two shots; roughly five received placebo; per-sample allocation not given. Samples analyzed were those drawn on day 63 after the first vaccine or placebo injection. Profiling relied on immunoSEQ multiplex PCR, and the TCRdb table lists in-frame clones only, not all of them. The sample lists roughly 380,000 clones; more than 75% were seen once. Comment on this clone: No antigen is known for it.

There are 17 residues in the CDR3. CDR1 is MDHEN, CDR2 SYDVKM, per germline. The V gene lost 5 bases and the J gene lost 0 bases, with 16 bases spanning the gap. The V gene is TRBV28, the J gene TRBJ1-4; D is possibly TRBD1 (6 bases). Source: peripheral blood, taken in a trial of Ad26.COV2.S vaccine versus placebo. The clonotype was recovered from a person between 18 and 65 years old who received the Ad26.COV2.S COVID-19 vaccine or a placebo. The CDR3 bases are TGTGCCAGCAGTCACCTCCTGGACAGAACAACTAATGAAAAACTGTTTTTT. Protein product: CASSHLLDRTTNEKLFF.